This T cell receptor (beta chain) was sequenced for a study of beta chain features in type 1 diabetes. Notes on the study in general: Shortening of TCRB CDR3s, moderate but significant, appeared in all four CD4+ subsets of Type 1 diabetes patients. HLA effects on TCRB rearrangement stayed unresolved here.

The sequenced template was cDNA made from the entire isolated RNA. This table comes from immunoSEQ multiplex PCR, and its TCRdb copy is limited to in-frame clones, with some not included. Among around 690,000 clones, over 10% were seen once, and the ten largest hold approximately 0.11%. V shed 6 bases and J shed 8 bases, with 8 bases lying between them. The CDR3 runs to 11 residues. The germline V gene encodes CDR1 SGHDT and CDR2 YYEEEE. This clone was observed a few times. Antigen unknown. The receptor was derived from a man aged 25-40 years with type 1 diabetes. The rearrangement joins TRBV5-6 to TRBJ2-2; D remains ambiguous. The specimen was naive CD4+ T cells from blood. The CDR3 reads CASTLGGELFF. The CDR3 DNA reads TGTGCCAGCACCCTAGGGGGGGAGCTGTTTTTT.